The 26 T cell receptor beta chains below all came from one sample that was sequenced in a study of blood T cell repertoires in COVID-19. TCRdb's table, derived via immunoSEQ multiplex PCR, lists solely in-frame clones and lacks some. The table shows about 80,000 clones, with just over 85% occurring only once. The sequenced material came from peripheral blood. The receptors were gathered from an elderly woman with acute or convalescent COVID-19.

Only one count was recorded for this clone. The chain links TRBV7-2 to TRBJ1-2; D gene unclear. The CDR3 runs 14 residues. The V end was cut by 1 base, the J end by 0 bases, with 6 bases between. CDR1 and CDR2 from the germline V gene are SGHTA and FQGNSA. The CDR3 DNA sequence: TGTGCCAGCAGCTTAGTTACAGCTAACTATGGCTACACCTTC. It encodes CASSLVTANYGYTF.

The CDR3 loop is CASSRAQSTYEQYF. In DNA, the CDR3 is TGTGCCAGCAGCAGGGCACAATCGACCTACGAGCAGTACTTC. J is TRBJ2-7 and V is TRBV21-1; the table names TRBD1, a call not compared with the DNA. TRBV21-1 is given as a pseudogene. This CDR3 is 14 amino acids long.

The rearrangement links TRBV7-9 to TRBJ2-7, with a weak D call TRBD1 (6 bases). CDR1 and CDR2 from the germline V gene are SEHNR and FQNEAQ (reference sequence). Trimming cost V 2 bases and J 5 bases, with 13 bases left between them. The CDR3 extends over 14 amino acids. In nucleotides, the CDR3 is TGTGCCAGCAGCTTACAGGGGATGGAGAACGAGCAGTACTTC. It translates to CASSLQGMENEQYF.

Here the CDR3 DNA reads TGTGCCAGCAGCCAGAGTAGACTAGCGGGGGGGGAAGAGCAGTTCTTC. Translating it yields CASSQSRLAGGEEQFF. The chain employs TRBV3-1 (or the pseudogene TRBV3-2) and TRBJ2-1; 14 bases agree with TRBD2. Losses at the gene ends were 3 bases for V and 10 bases for J; bases not matched to a gene: 8. The CDR3 contains 16 residues. Germline-derived CDR1 and CDR2 are LGHDT and YNNKEL (reference sequence).

The rearrangement uses TRBV19 and TRBJ2-1; TRBD2 might be the D (6 bases). Germline loops: CDR1 LNHDA, CDR2 SQIVND (reference sequence). V lost 1 base and J 0 bases, leaving 13 bases between the germline ends. The CDR3 consists of 17 residues. Written as DNA, the CDR3 is TGTGCCAGTAGTATAGGGTGGCGGGGCAGCTCCTACAATGAGCAGTTCTTC. Its translation: CASSIGWRGSSYNEQFF.

The J gene is TRBJ1-2, the V gene TRBV4-2, with D tentatively TRBD1 (6 bases). This CDR3 has 15 residues. V lost 1 base to trimming and J lost 4 bases, with 13 bases between them. CDR1 and CDR2 (germline): LGHNA, YNFKEQ. The CDR3 protein is CASSQGGGGGYGYTF. The CDR3 bases are TGTGCCAGCAGCCAAGGTGGGGGGGGCGGCTATGGCTACACCTTC.

The genes are TRBV2 and TRBJ1-4; 9 bases match TRBD1. This CDR3 spans 16 amino acids. Germline V gene data show CDR1 as SNHLY and CDR2 as FYNNEI. V lost 5 bases to trimming and J lost 0 bases; unmatched junction nucleotides: 4. DNA of the CDR3: TGTGCCAGCAGTTGGGACAGGGTTGCAACTAATGAAAAACTGTTTTTT. Its protein is CASSWDRVATNEKLFF. The full variable domain, completed using reference TRBV2 and TRBJ1-4, is EPEVTQTPSHQVTQMGQEVILRCVPISNHLYFYWYRQILGQKVEFLVSFYNNEISEKSEIFDDQFSVERPDGSNFTLKIRSTKLEDSAMYFCASSWDRVATNEKLFFGSGTQLSVL.

J is TRBJ1-4 and V is TRBV5-1, with TRBD1 matching over 7 bases. The CDR3 runs to 14 residues. V shed 0 bases, J shed 8 bases, and the junction held 4 bases outside the gene matches. The germline V gene encodes CDR1 SGHRS and CDR2 YFSETQ. CDR3 loop: CASSLGGGQEKLFF. CDR3 coding DNA: TGCGCCAGCAGCTTGGGAGGGGGCCAGGAAAAACTGTTTTTT.

The chain has TRBV9 and TRBJ2-7; 8 bases align to TRBD1. Germline V gene lookup returns CDR1 SGDLS and CDR2 YYNGEE. The V segment lost 4 bases and the J segment 5 bases; nucleotides outside the gene matches: 8. The CDR3 is 14 amino acids. CDR3 protein: CASSHLPQGDEQYF. The CDR3 coding sequence is TGTGCCAGCAGCCATCTTCCACAGGGGGACGAGCAGTACTTC. The full variable domain, in which reference TRBV9 and TRBJ2-7 provide the parts outside the CDR3, is DSGVTQTPKHLITATGQRVTLRCSPRSGDLSVYWYQQSLDQGLQFLIQYYNGEERAKGNILERFSAQQFPDLHSELNLSSLELGDSALYFCASSHLPQGDEQYFGPGTRLTVT.

This chain links TRBV6-5 with TRBJ2-7, with 9 bases lining up with TRBD1. V shed 4 bases, J shed 6 bases, and the junction held 7 bases outside the gene matches. Per germline, CDR1 MNHEY and CDR2 SVGAGI. This CDR3 region has 14 residues. The CDR3 DNA reads TGTGCCAGCAGTTCAACAGGGGGCTCGGGCGAGCAGTACTTC. Protein product: CASSSTGGSGEQYF.

The chain carries TRBV7-8 and TRBJ1-1; unclear D gene. There are 12 residues in the CDR3. V was shortened by 7 bases and J by 1 base, with 7 bases between the two germline ends. CDR1 and CDR2 from the germline V gene are SGHVS and FQNEAQ. DNA for the CDR3: TGTGCCAGCAACAACAGGAACACTGAAGCTTTCTTT. It yields the protein CASNNRNTEAFF.

The sample holds one count of this clone. The CDR3 nucleotides are TGTGCCAGCAGCCAAGATCGCGGGGATACGCAGTATTTT. Its translation is CASSQDRGDTQYF. V gene TRBV3-1 (or the pseudogene TRBV3-2) combines with J gene TRBJ2-3, with D possibly TRBD2 on 5 matching bases. This CDR3 is built from 13 residues. Germline CDR1 LGHDT, CDR2 YNNKEL (reference sequence). V lost 0 bases and J 6 bases, leaving 7 bases between the germline ends.

This sequence joins TRBV5-6 and TRBJ2-7; TRBD1 agrees at 8 bases. In germline, CDR1 is SGHDT, CDR2 YYEEEE. Losses at the gene ends were 0 bases for V and 1 base for J; bases not matched to a gene: 3. This CDR3 is built from 15 residues. The CDR3 bases are TGTGCCAGCAGCTTGGGGAGACAGGGGTCCTACGAGCAGTACTTC. Translated: CASSLGRQGSYEQYF.

The chain employs TRBV6-5 and TRBJ2-3; no clear D gene. Germline CDR1 reads MNHEY; CDR2 reads SVGAGI. The CDR3 consists of 16 residues. V was clipped by 0 bases and J by 6 bases, with 16 bases between them. In DNA form, the CDR3 reads TGTGCCAGCAGTTACTCATATGGGCTCAGTGGGGATACGCAGTATTTT. Residues: CASSYSYGLSGDTQYF.

This clone was observed a handful of times. The genes are TRBV6-2 or TRBV6-3 and TRBJ2-5; TRBD1 matches 9 bases. J gave up 9 bases and V 0 bases, and 2 bases lay outside the gene matches. The germline CDR1 and CDR2 sequences are MNHEY and SVGEGT. This CDR3 is built from 13 residues. This CDR3 is CASSYSGTGPQYF. CDR3 sequence (DNA): TGTGCCAGCAGTTACTCGGGGACAGGGCCCCAGTACTTC.

The rearrangement uses TRBV19 and TRBJ2-1; possibly TRBD2 for D (7 bases). This CDR3 is 16 amino acids long. Germline V gene data show CDR1 as LNHDA and CDR2 as SQIVND (reference sequence). V was pared by 4 bases and J by 7 bases, with 20 bases between. The DNA of the CDR3 is TGTGCCAGTAGTACCCGGGCTGTAAAGGGGGGGAATGAGCAGTTCTTC. This translates into CASSTRAVKGGNEQFF.

This clone was found once. The rearrangement joins TRBV6-5 to TRBJ1-5; no definite D call. V was cut by 4 bases and J by 1 base, with 14 bases left in between. Germline CDR1 reads MNHEY; CDR2 reads SVGAGI. The CDR3 extends over 16 amino acids. CDR3 DNA: TGTGCCAGCAGTTCCCTTGGAGATCCAAGCAATCAGCCCCAGCATTTT. Its protein is CASSSLGDPSNQPQHF.

A few counts support this clone. The chain carries TRBV9 and TRBJ1-4, with D tentatively TRBD1 (6 bases). The germline CDR1 and CDR2 sequences are SGDLS and YYNGEE. The CDR3 contains 15 residues. The V end was cut by 0 bases, the J end by 4 bases, with 10 bases between. In nucleotides, the CDR3 is TGTGCCAGCAGCGTAGCTACAGGGTATAATGAAAAACTGTTTTTT. Translation: CASSVATGYNEKLFF.

The chain links TRBV11-2 to TRBJ2-2, with D tentatively TRBD1 (5 bases). Per the germline V gene, CDR1 is SGHAT and CDR2 is FQNNGV. The CDR3 consists of 16 residues. Deletions cut 1 base from V and 7 bases from J, with 16 bases between. CDR3 in DNA: TGTGCCAGCAGCTTAGTCGACGGAACCCAGGGCGGGGAGCTGTTTTTT. As protein: CASSLVDGTQGGELFF.

CDR3 bases: TGTGCCAGCAGCTTAGCAGGGAGTGGGGCCAACGTCCTGACTTTC. This translates into CASSLAGSGANVLTF. J is TRBJ2-6 and V is TRBV7-6, with D perhaps TRBD2 (5 bases). The CDR3 length is 15 residues. V dropped 0 bases and J dropped 3 bases, with 6 bases sitting between them. The V gene's germline CDR1 is SGHVS and CDR2 FNYEAQ.

The chain uses TRBV18 and TRBJ1-2, with no clear D. CDR3 length: 14 residues. V was trimmed by 3 bases and J by 2 bases, leaving 10 bases between them. The germline V gene has CDR1 KGHSH and CDR2 LQKENI. CDR3: CASSPTPANYGYTF. DNA of the CDR3: TGTGCCAGCTCACCTACACCAGCGAACTATGGCTACACCTTC. The variable domain in full, completed from reference TRBV18 and TRBJ1-2, reads NAGVMQNPRHLVRRRGQEARLRCSPMKGHSHVYWYRQLPEEGLKFMVYLQKENIIDESGMPKERFSAEFPKEGPSILRIQQVVRGDSAAYFCASSPTPANYGYTFGSGTRLTVV.

This clone came up once. The chain links TRBV18 to TRBJ1-1, with TRBD1 identical over 9 bases. The CDR3 is 14 residues long. J gave up 5 bases and V 2 bases, and 3 bases lay outside the gene matches. CDR1 and CDR2 (germline): KGHSH, LQKENI. The DNA of the CDR3 is TGTGCCAGCTCACCAGGACAGGGGAGAACTGAAGCTTTCTTT. It encodes CASSPGQGRTEAFF.

V is TRBV29-1 and J is TRBJ2-4; 15 bases align to TRBD2. Per the germline V gene, CDR1 is SQVTM and CDR2 is ANQGSEA. The CDR3 runs to 19 residues. The V segment lost 1 base and the J segment 1 base; nucleotides outside the gene matches: 8. In nucleotides, the CDR3 is TGCAGCGTTGAAGGGACTAGCGGGAGGGCCGGAGTGGCCAAAAACATTCAGTACTTC. Translating gives CSVEGTSGRAGVAKNIQYF.

This clone was seen a few times. This sequence joins TRBV5-1 and TRBJ2-3; 7 nucleotides line up with TRBD2. The CDR3 totals 13 residues. J lost 1 base, V lost 8 bases, and 4 bases had no gene match. Germline loops: CDR1 SGHRS, CDR2 YFSETQ. CDR3 DNA: TGCGCCAGTGAGAGCGGGGGCACAGATACGCAGTATTTT. It encodes CASESGGTDTQYF.

The V and J genes are TRBV19 and TRBJ1-4; 9 bases match TRBD1. This CDR3 region has 17 residues. Germline lookup yields CDR1 LNHDA and CDR2 SQIVND (reference sequence). V trimming: 6 bases; J trimming: 0 bases; junction bases outside the gene matches: 8. The CDR3 region is CASSRDRVRATNEKLFF. CDR3 sequence (DNA): TGTGCCAGTAGCAGGGACAGGGTTAGGGCAACTAATGAAAAACTGTTTTTT.

The table lists this clone with a count of one. The gene calls are TRBV27 and TRBJ2-2; possible D gene TRBD2, 5 bases. The germline V gene encodes CDR1 MNHEY and CDR2 SMNVEV (reference sequence). The CDR3 sequence is 13 residues long. V lost 5 bases and J lost 6, with 10 bases in between. CDR3 nucleotides: TGTGCCAGCAGTACGGGGAAGTCCGGGGAGCTGTTTTTT. It encodes CASSTGKSGELFF.